Below, one T cell receptor beta chain is given with its context. Antigen specificity is unknown. Study processing details: The median was about 96,000 TCRs per sample, ranging about 20,000 to 700,000. TCRdb independently ran MiXCR on the RACE reads; one entry per CDR3 protein. TCRdb, not the original authors, processed these V and J calls. The repertoire holds some 27,000 distinct CDR3 sequences, with approximately 10% as singletons. The sample belongs to a study of human T cells and chemical hapten exposure. Time point given: patch test 2, 6 weeks after DPC sensitization. Specified treatment: therapeutic diphenylcyclopropenone sensitization with weekly scalp DPC. Study observations and caveats: Versus controls, significantly more large CDR3 similarity clusters arose from expanded TCRs.

The CDR3 is made up of 11 amino acids. Germline values: CDR1 ENHRY, CDR2 SYGVKD. The ends were cut back, 6 bases at V and 13 bases at J, with 15 bases in the middle. This TCR was sampled from a man aged 30 to 45 with alopecia areata. Some clones in this sample may be carry-over from other donors' samples. The sequencing here drew on whole blood, taken in connection with sensitization to the hapten diphenylcyclopropenone (DPC). This rearrangement joins TRBV10-3 to TRBJ1-1; no definite D call. The CDR3 here is CAIRDRTGGFF. CDR3 bases: TGTGCCATCAGAGACCGAACGGGAGGTTTCTTT.